This TCR beta chain was recorded in a study of CXCR3-negative and CXCR3-positive naive CD8 T cells (dated by TCRdb to about 2019). About the full investigation: In total, 130 million to 150 million TRB reads were obtained, corresponding to roughly 1.5 +/- 0.3 million reads per library. The TRBV-TRBJ cluster analysis covered naive subsets from several donors and memory cells from 3 donors. Diversity and physicochemical repertoire analyses covered around 10 donors pooled from two independent experiments.

Results and caveats for the whole study, not just this receptor: Repertoire diversity was comparably high in both naive subsets but much lower in memory CD8+ T cells. Because CXCR3 expression was partially decreased after cryopreservation, freshly isolated PBMCs were used for most assays. TRB CDR3s from CXCR3-positive naive cells showed higher hydrophobicity (lower Kidera factor 4), lower energy, and higher strength and volume indices than CXCR3-negative naive cells. Naive CXCR3-negative and CXCR3-positive cells from the same donor showed similar TRBV-TRBJ usage, whereas memory cells showed distinct patterns. Because surface CD5, which has been linked to self-reactivity in mice, was comparable between naive subsets, TCR interaction strength was also inferred from TRB CDR3 physicochemical properties.

With respect to this clonotype: The target of this receptor is not known.

For every CD8+ T cell subset, 300,000 cells were flow-sorted straight into RLT lysis buffer, and each subset was sorted in triplicate. To exclude memory contaminants, naive CD8+ T cells were stringently defined as CD45RO-CCR7+CD27+CD95-. Peripheral blood mononuclear cells were isolated from buffy coats by standard density gradient centrifugation. Naive CXCR3-negative and CXCR3-positive CD8+ T cells were flow-sorted on a FACSAria III. Total RNA was extracted from sorted cells with an RNeasy Mini Kit. The run used a NextSeq 550. The Human TCR Profiling Kit (MiLaboratory) was used to make UMI-labeled 5' RACE TRB cDNA libraries. cDNA synthesis used the entire amount of extracted RNA, and PCR amplification then used the entire amount of cDNA produced. Libraries were prepared in parallel with an identical number of PCR cycles. On the authors' methods: MIGEC and MiXCR extracted about 50,000 +/- 10,000 unique UMI-labeled TRB cDNA molecules per library, requiring at least two reads per UMI. Each library averaged roughly 36,000 +/- 9,600 functional in-frame TRB CDR3 nucleotide clonotypes without stop codons. Diversity metrics, including normalized Shannon-Wiener and Chao1, were computed in VDJtools after downsampling to 5000 UMI-labeled TRB molecules per sample. VDJtools was used to calculate clonotype-size-weighted physicochemical properties of the central five CDR3 residues, namely interaction energy, strength, volume and Kidera factor 4. After reprocessing by TCRdb, each CDR3 protein sequence is one entry, and no DNA is given. Here the V and J calls rest on TCRdb's processing, not on the authors' analysis. The sample's clone listing holds some 140,000 distinct CDR3 sequences. Of the sample, under 0.5% falls within the top ten clones.

The germline V gene specifies ENHRY as CDR1 and SYGVKD as CDR2. The CDR3 covers 14 residues, taking in both the cysteine and the phenylalanine. There is no recorded DNA. The V gene is TRBV10-3 and the J gene is TRBJ1-1. What was sequenced was naive CXCR3+ CD8+ T cells from blood. This specimen's cell subset or site label, interpreted: CD45RO-CCR7+CD27+CD95- naive CD8+ T cells expressing CXCR3 (TNR3+). This clonotype was sampled from a human donor in good health. Some clones in this sample may be carry-over from other donors' samples. The CDR3 here reads CAISESGRAPEAFF.